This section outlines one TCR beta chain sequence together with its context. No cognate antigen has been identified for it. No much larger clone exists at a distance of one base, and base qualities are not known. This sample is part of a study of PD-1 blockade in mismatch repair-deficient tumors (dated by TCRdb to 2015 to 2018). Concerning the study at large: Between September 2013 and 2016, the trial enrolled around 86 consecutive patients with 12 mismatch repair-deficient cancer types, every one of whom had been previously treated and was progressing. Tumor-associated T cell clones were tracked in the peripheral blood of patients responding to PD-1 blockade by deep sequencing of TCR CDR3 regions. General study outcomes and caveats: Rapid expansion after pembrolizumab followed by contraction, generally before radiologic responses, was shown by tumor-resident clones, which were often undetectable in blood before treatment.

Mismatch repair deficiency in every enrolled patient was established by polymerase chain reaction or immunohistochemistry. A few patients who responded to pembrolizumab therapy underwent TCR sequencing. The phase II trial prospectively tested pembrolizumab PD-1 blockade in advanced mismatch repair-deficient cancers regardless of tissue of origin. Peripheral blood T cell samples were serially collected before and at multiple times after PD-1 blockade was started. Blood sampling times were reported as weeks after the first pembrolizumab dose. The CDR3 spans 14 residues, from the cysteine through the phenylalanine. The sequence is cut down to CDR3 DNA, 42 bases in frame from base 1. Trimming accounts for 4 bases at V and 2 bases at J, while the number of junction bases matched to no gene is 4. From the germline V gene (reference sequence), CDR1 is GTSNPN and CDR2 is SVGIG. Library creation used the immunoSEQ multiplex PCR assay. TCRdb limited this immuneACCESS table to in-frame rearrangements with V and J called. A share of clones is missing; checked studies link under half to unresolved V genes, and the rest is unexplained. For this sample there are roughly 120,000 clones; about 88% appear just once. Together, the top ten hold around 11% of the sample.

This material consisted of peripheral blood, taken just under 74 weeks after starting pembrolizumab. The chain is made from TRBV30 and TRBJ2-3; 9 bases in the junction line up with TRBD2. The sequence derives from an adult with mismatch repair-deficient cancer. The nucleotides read TGTGCCTGGAAGACTAGCGGAACCACAGATACGCAGTATTTT. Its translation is CAWKTSGTTDTQYF.